One sample yielded the 2 T cell receptor beta chains listed below, sequenced in a study of OX40 agonist ivuxolimab in advanced cancers. This table comes from immunoSEQ multiplex PCR, and its TCRdb copy is limited to in-frame clones, with some not included. The table lists about 15,000 clones, about 82% of them singletons. The starting material was CD4+ or CD8+ T cells sorted from blood, obtained in a trial of the OX40 agonist ivuxolimab. The source of these receptors is an adult with an advanced solid tumor such as melanoma, head and neck, liver or kidney cancer.

The chain links TRBV27 to TRBJ1-2; D unresolved. This CDR3 comprises 13 residues. Germline V gene sequence: CDR1 MNHEY, CDR2 SMNVEV (reference sequence). Deletions cut 0 bases from V and 4 bases from J, with 6 bases between. CDR3 sequence (DNA): TGTGCCAGCAGTTTATCCAGTACCTATGGCTACACCTTC. Its protein is CASSLSSTYGYTF.

The chain links TRBV15 to TRBJ1-2; 7 nucleotides match TRBD1. The V segment lost 3 bases and the J segment 4 bases; nucleotides outside the gene matches: 5. CDR1 and CDR2 (germline): LNHNV, YYDKDF (reference sequence). This CDR3 comprises 14 residues. The DNA for the CDR3 is TGTGCCACCAGCAGGAGGGACAGTTCCTATGGCTACACCTTC. As protein: CATSRRDSSYGYTF.